The T cell receptor beta chain described here comes from a study of radiation and T cells in renal cell carcinoma. General observations from the study: No pretreatment tumor biopsies were available for baseline clonotypes. In blood, top tumor clones expanded by 2 weeks, shrinking by 4.

Time point in this sample: blood 2 weeks post-SBRT. The treatment here: 15 Gy SBRT to primary tumor, nephrectomy 4 weeks later. Blood was sampled at baseline, 2 weeks and 4 weeks after SBRT. Turning to this clone: No antigen is known for it.

The data were produced by immunoSEQ multiplex PCR, yet TCRdb's version contains in-frame clones alone and is incomplete. Among more than 150,000 clones listed, 87% were seen once. The CDR3 runs 14 residues. J lost 5 bases, V lost 5 bases, and 7 bases had no gene match. In germline, CDR1 is SGHRS, CDR2 YFSETQ. The material was blood, obtained from a patient whose treatment included radiotherapy and nephrectomy. The origin of this receptor is a woman aged 45-60 years with renal cell carcinoma. The rearrangement uses TRBV5-1 and TRBJ1-1, with 9 bases identical to TRBD1. CDR3 sequence: CASSSTGGWTEAFF. The CDR3 DNA follows: TGCGCCAGCAGTTCAACAGGGGGCTGGACTGAAGCTTTCTTT.